This T cell receptor (beta chain) was profiled in a study of T cell responses to AZD1222 COVID-19 vaccine. Per germline, CDR1 SEHNR and CDR2 FQNEAQ (reference sequence). Trimming took off 5 bases at V and 6 bases at J, with 19 bases between the two ends. This CDR3 region has 15 residues. Data came from immunoSEQ multiplex PCR; TCRdb stores just in-frame clones and leaves some out. The table lists tens of thousands of clones, roughly 75% of them singletons, with approximately 3.9% in the top ten. Sequenced here: peripheral blood, sampled on day 0 of AZD1222 vaccination. This TCR derives from an adult in good health. J is TRBJ1-1 and V is TRBV7-9, with TRBD1 as a possible D gene (6 bases). The CDR3 coding sequence is TGTGCCAGCAGCCCGCGAGGCAGGGGTGCTGCTGAAGCTTTCTTT. Translation: CASSPRGRGAAEAFF.